The 32 T cell receptor beta chains listed next were all sequenced from one sample in a study of radiation and T cells in renal cell carcinoma. As for time point: blood 2 weeks post-SBRT. The treatment is: 15 Gy SBRT to primary tumor, nephrectomy 4 weeks later. The data were produced by immunoSEQ multiplex PCR, yet TCRdb's version contains in-frame clones alone and is incomplete. The sample shows some 120,000 clones, around 85% of them seen only once. Material: blood, obtained from a patient whose treatment included radiotherapy and nephrectomy. These receptors were collected from a man in his forties or fifties with renal cell carcinoma.

This sequence joins TRBV19 and TRBJ2-2; TRBD1 or TRBD2 may be the D gene (6 bases each). Per the germline V gene, CDR1 is LNHDA and CDR2 is SQIVND (reference sequence). The CDR3 is 16 residues long. Trimming shortened V by 5 bases and J by 4 bases, and 17 bases separated the two germline ends. In DNA form, the CDR3 reads TGTGCCAGTAGTTCAGGGGCGGTTAGCGGCACCGGGGAGCTGTTTTTT. Its translation: CASSSGAVSGTGELFF.

This chain joins TRBV5-1 and TRBJ2-7; TRBD1 matches at 8 bases. The CDR3 is 12 residues long. The junction had 4 bases not matched to a gene; V was cut back by 10 bases and J by 1 base. Germline lookup yields CDR1 SGHRS and CDR2 YFSETQ. The CDR3 coding sequence is TGCGCCTCCGGGACAGGTTCCTACGAGCAGTACTTC. Translation gives CASGTGSYEQYF.

This chain links TRBV30 with TRBJ2-1, with TRBD2 identical over 7 bases. CDR1 GTSNPN and CDR2 SVGIG come from the germline V gene (reference sequence). With 5 bases clipped from V and 0 bases from J, the junction kept 4 bases outside the gene matches. This CDR3 is 14 amino acids long. The CDR3 nucleotides are TGTGCCTGGGGGGGGGTAAACTCCTACAATGAGCAGTTCTTC. Residues: CAWGGVNSYNEQFF.

The chain couples TRBV11-2 to TRBJ2-1; 9 bases match TRBD1. Germline V gives CDR1 SGHAT, CDR2 FQNNGV. The CDR3 sequence is 17 residues long. V was pared by 1 base and J by 5 bases, with 9 bases of the junction left unmatched. CDR3 residues: CASSLGRGTGPNNEQFF. The CDR3 DNA sequence: TGTGCCAGCAGCTTAGGTCGAGGGACAGGGCCTAACAATGAGCAGTTCTTC. Full variable domain (rest looked up from reference TRBV11-2 and TRBJ2-1): EAGVAQSPRYKIIEKRQSVAFWCNPISGHATLYWYQQILGQGPKLLIQFQNNGVVDDSQLPKDRFSAERLKGVDSTLKIQPAKLEDSAVYLCASSLGRGTGPNNEQFFGPGTRLTVL.

The chain recombines TRBV5-4 with TRBJ2-1, with TRBD2 matching 11 bases. This CDR3 is 14 amino acids long. V lost 4 bases to trimming and J lost 9 bases; unmatched junction nucleotides: 6. CDR1 SGHNT and CDR2 YYREEE come from the germline V gene (reference sequence). The CDR3 DNA reads as TGTGCCAGCAGCACCGGGACTAGCGGCGGTGAGCAGTTCTTC. Its protein product is CASSTGTSGGEQFF.

As to this clone: An end of the junction differs from the germline gene, which may be a read error. V gene TRBV18 combines with J gene TRBJ2-7; 8 nucleotides agree with TRBD1. CDR3 length: 15 residues. CDR1 KGHSH and CDR2 LQKENI come from the germline V gene. CDR3: CASAPRGTGLYKQYF. The CDR3 bases are TGTGCCAGCGCACCACGCGGGACAGGTCTCTACAAGCAGTACTTC. Looking up the rest from reference TRBV18 and TRBJ2-7 gives the full variable domain: NAGVMQNPRHLVRRRGQEARLRCSPMKGHSHVYWYRQLPEEGLKFMVYLQKENIIDESGMPKERFSAEFPKEGPSILRIQQVVRGDSAAYFCASAPRGTGLYKQYFGPGTRLTVT.

This chain uses TRBV30 with TRBJ1-2; tentative D call: TRBD1 (5 bases). V lost 0 bases and J 4 bases, leaving 21 bases between the germline ends. The CDR3 covers 17 residues. In germline, CDR1 is GTSNPN, CDR2 SVGIG (reference sequence). The CDR3 spells CAWSVPANPGFGYGYTF. CDR3 nucleotides: TGTGCCTGGAGTGTACCAGCGAACCCAGGGTTCGGCTATGGCTACACCTTC. Complete variable domain (other parts from reference TRBV30 and TRBJ1-2): SQTIHQWPATLVQPVGSPLSLECTVEGTSNPNLYWYRQAAGRGLQLLFYSVGIGQISSEVPQNLSASRPQDRQFILSSKKLLLSDSGFYLCAWSVPANPGFGYGYTFGSGTRLTVV.

The genes are TRBV20-1 and TRBJ1-2; D unresolved. The germline V gene encodes CDR1 DFQATT and CDR2 SNEGSKA (reference sequence). This CDR3 comprises 11 residues. Between the trimmed V and J ends, which lost 3 bases and 5 bases, there was a span of 7 bases. CDR3 nucleotide sequence: TGCAGTGCTAGTCTTCGTTATGGCTACACCTTC. Translating gives CSASLRYGYTF.

The gene calls are TRBV19 and TRBJ2-7, with 7 nucleotides matching TRBD1. This CDR3 comprises 10 residues. Germline trimming cut 8 bases from V and 9 bases from J; bases unmatched to any gene: 4. Looked up from germline, CDR1 is LNHDA and CDR2 is SQIVND (reference sequence). CDR3 coding DNA: TGTGCCAGTGAAGGGGGCGCGCAGTACTTC. Translating it yields CASEGGAQYF.

The V gene is TRBV5-1, the J gene TRBJ1-6; the match to TRBD1 covers 9 bases. The CDR3 contains 14 residues. Germline-derived CDR1 and CDR2 are SGHRS and YFSETQ. The junction had 7 bases not matched to a gene; V was cut back by 4 bases and J by 11 bases. CDR3 nucleotide sequence: TGCGCCAGCAGCCCGGGACAGGGACGGACACCCCTCCACTTT. Its translation: CASSPGQGRTPLHF.

This rearrangement joins TRBV9 to TRBJ2-7, with 7 bases fitting TRBD2. CDR1 and CDR2 from the germline V gene are SGDLS and YYNGEE. The V gene end was trimmed by 3 bases and the J gene end by 2 bases; junction bases not matched to a gene: 8. The CDR3 is made up of 15 amino acids. The chain's CDR3 is CASSAHSAGAYEQYF. CDR3 sequence (DNA): TGTGCCAGCAGCGCCCACAGTGCGGGGGCCTACGAGCAGTACTTC.

The J gene is TRBJ2-7, the V gene TRBV6-5; D is perhaps TRBD2 (6 bases). The V and J ends lost 6 bases and 6 bases respectively, with 12 bases between them. The length of the CDR3 is 12 residues. Germline V gene data show CDR1 as MNHEY and CDR2 as SVGAGI. The CDR3 nucleotides are TGTGCCAGCAGGGGGAGGTTAGGCGAGCAGTACTTC. This translates into CASRGRLGEQYF.

The V call is TRBV7-3, the J call TRBJ1-1; no firm D call. The CDR3 is 13 amino acids. V gave up 5 bases and J gave up 1 base, with 8 bases separating them. Germline CDR1 is SGHTA and CDR2 is FQGTGA. The DNA of the CDR3 is TGTGCCAGCAGCCTCACAAGGAACACTGAAGCTTTCTTT. The encoded protein is CASSLTRNTEAFF.

The CDR3 is CASSLVPGGTHEQYF. CDR3 nucleotides: TGTGCCAGCAGCTTAGTCCCAGGGGGGACCCACGAGCAGTACTTC. The rearrangement links TRBV7-8 to TRBJ2-7; perhaps TRBD1 as D (7 bases). From germline, CDR1 is SGHVS and CDR2 FQNEAQ. Trimming took off 1 base at V and 5 bases at J, with 15 bases between the two ends. There are 15 residues in the CDR3.

This clone was counted once. The CDR3 loop is CASRFFGQADYGYTF. The CDR3, as DNA: TGTGCAAGTCGCTTCTTCGGTCAGGCGGACTATGGCTACACCTTC. The chain is built from TRBV12-2 and TRBJ1-2. TRBV12-2 is shown as a pseudogene. This CDR3 region has 15 residues.

The V and J genes are TRBV2 and TRBJ1-2; 8 bases map to TRBD1. CDR3 length: 14 residues. V trimming: 6 bases; J trimming: 4 bases; junction bases outside the gene matches: 7. Germline V lookup: CDR1 SNHLY, CDR2 FYNNEI. The CDR3 spells CASSPQGGSYGYTF. The CDR3 bases are TGTGCCAGCAGCCCACAGGGGGGTAGCTATGGCTACACCTTC.

This chain connects TRBV5-1 to TRBJ1-2; a possible D gene is TRBD1 (6 bases). The germline V and J ends were trimmed by 3 bases and 5 bases, with 11 bases remaining between them. The CDR3 contains 13 residues. From germline, CDR1 is SGHRS and CDR2 YFSETQ. This CDR3 is CASSYIGGYGYTF. CDR3 DNA sequence: TGCGCCAGCAGCTACATAGGGGGTTATGGCTACACCTTC. Looking up the rest from reference TRBV5-1 and TRBJ1-2 gives the full variable domain: KAGVTQTPRYLIKTRGQQVTLSCSPISGHRSVSWYQQTPGQGLQFLFEYFSETQRNKGNFPGRFSGRQFSNSRSEMNVSTLELGDSALYLCASSYIGGYGYTFGSGTRLTVV.

The genes are TRBV5-8 and TRBJ1-2; unclear D gene. Per the germline V gene, CDR1 is SGHTS and CDR2 is YDEGEE. V lost 0 bases, J lost 4 bases, and 10 bases lay in between. This CDR3 has 14 amino acids. The CDR3 sequence is CASSLDGELYGYTF. CDR3 DNA sequence: TGTGCCAGCAGCTTGGACGGGGAGCTCTATGGCTACACCTTC. The complete variable domain, with remaining parts taken from reference TRBV5-8 and TRBJ1-2, reads EAGVTQSPTHLIKTRGQQATLRCSPISGHTSVYWYQQALGLGLQFLLWYDEGEERNRGNFPPRFSGRQFPNYSSELNVNALELEDSALYLCASSLDGELYGYTFGSGTRLTVV.

The rearrangement joins TRBV28 to TRBJ2-5, with D maybe TRBD2 (6 bases). The CDR3 spans 12 residues. Germline values: CDR1 MDHEN, CDR2 SYDVKM. The V end lost 2 bases, the J end lost 9 bases, and 10 bases lay between the germline ends. This CDR3 is CASSLQGGAQYF. CDR3 sequence (DNA): TGTGCCAGCAGTTTACAGGGAGGAGCCCAGTACTTC.

CDR3 loop: CSVGSGYEQYF. For the CDR3, the DNA is TGCAGCGTAGGTAGCGGGTACGAGCAGTACTTC. The chain combines TRBV29-1 with TRBJ2-7; 7 positions agree with TRBD2. The CDR3 covers 11 residues. Trimming took 6 bases from V and 4 from J; bases not matched to a gene: 3. The germline V gene encodes CDR1 SQVTM and CDR2 ANQGSEA.

The V call is TRBV6-5, the J call TRBJ2-5, with D possibly matching TRBD1 (5 bases). V was trimmed by 5 bases and J by 2 bases, leaving 9 bases between them. The CDR3 is 13 amino acids. The V gene's germline CDR1 is MNHEY and CDR2 SVGAGI. CDR3 in amino acids: CASSNRQQETQYF. The CDR3 DNA follows: TGTGCCAGCAGTAATCGACAGCAAGAGACCCAGTACTTC.

The chain joins TRBV18 to TRBJ2-7; D ambiguous. CDR1 KGHSH and CDR2 LQKENI come from the germline V gene. Trimming took off 5 bases at V and 4 bases at J, with 15 bases between the two ends. This CDR3 comprises 14 residues. CDR3 sequence: CASSRLKGQYEQYF. The CDR3 DNA sequence: TGTGCCAGCTCAAGACTGAAGGGTCAATACGAGCAGTACTTC. The full variable domain, with the rest looked up from reference TRBV18 and TRBJ2-7, is NAGVMQNPRHLVRRRGQEARLRCSPMKGHSHVYWYRQLPEEGLKFMVYLQKENIIDESGMPKERFSAEFPKEGPSILRIQQVVRGDSAAYFCASSRLKGQYEQYFGPGTRLTVT.

This clone has a handful of counts. This sequence joins TRBV6-5 and TRBJ1-1; no firm D call. Germline CDR1 and CDR2: MNHEY and SVGAGI. The V and J ends lost 2 bases and 0 bases respectively, with 7 bases between them. There are 14 residues in the CDR3. CDR3 bases: TGTGCCAGCAGTTACGATGGGTTGAACACTGAAGCTTTCTTT. This translates into CASSYDGLNTEAFF.

V usage is TRBV5-1 and J usage is TRBJ1-2; 10 nucleotides agree with TRBD1. CDR3 size: 13 residues. Trimming at V came to 4 bases and at J to 7 bases, leaving 4 bases not matched to a gene. The germline V gene has CDR1 SGHRS and CDR2 YFSETQ. The CDR3 is CASSRDRGSGYTF. As DNA, the CDR3 is TGCGCCAGCAGCCGGGACAGGGGAAGTGGCTACACCTTC. Looking up the rest from reference TRBV5-1 and TRBJ1-2 gives the full variable domain: KAGVTQTPRYLIKTRGQQVTLSCSPISGHRSVSWYQQTPGQGLQFLFEYFSETQRNKGNFPGRFSGRQFSNSRSEMNVSTLELGDSALYLCASSRDRGSGYTFGSGTRLTVV.

The J gene is TRBJ1-4, the V gene TRBV18; 7 bases align to TRBD1. Germline assignment: CDR1 KGHSH and CDR2 LQKENI. J gave up 5 bases and V 3 bases, and 9 bases lay outside the gene matches. The CDR3 covers 16 residues. The CDR3 loop is CASSPPSQGSNEKLFF. The CDR3 region has the DNA TGTGCCAGCTCACCCCCATCACAGGGGTCAAATGAAAAACTGTTTTTT.

This clone was seen a single time. CDR3 DNA sequence: TGTGCCTGGGAGCCCGGGACAGAAAACTACGAGCAGTACTTC. Protein product: CAWEPGTENYEQYF. The V gene is TRBV30, the J gene TRBJ2-7; 7 bases map to TRBD1. The CDR3 is made up of 14 amino acids. The germline V gene encodes CDR1 GTSNPN and CDR2 SVGIG (reference sequence). The ends lost 5 bases at V and 3 bases at J; junction bases unmatched: 10.

The gene calls are TRBV30 and TRBJ1-6; TRBD1 might be the D (5 bases). This CDR3 region has 16 residues. The germline V and J ends were trimmed by 0 bases and 0 bases, with 9 bases remaining between them. Per germline, CDR1 GTSNPN and CDR2 SVGIG (reference sequence). The CDR3 nucleotides are TGTGCCTGGAGTGTGGGGGGGAGCTCCTATAATTCACCCCTCCACTTT. The encoded protein is CAWSVGGSSYNSPLHF.

CDR3 sequence reads: CASRGLNEKLFF. The CDR3 coding sequence is TGTGCCAGCAGGGGGCTCAATGAAAAACTGTTTTTT. This chain joins TRBV27 and TRBJ1-4; possible D gene TRBD1, 5 bases. The CDR3 length is 12 residues. V shed 6 bases and J shed 5 bases, with 7 bases lying between them. The germline CDR1 and CDR2 sequences are MNHEY and SMNVEV (reference sequence). The full variable domain, its missing parts supplied by reference TRBV27 and TRBJ1-4, is EAQVTQNPRYLITVTGKKLTVTCSQNMNHEYMSWYRQDPGLGLRQIYYSMNVEVTDKGDVPEGYKVSRKEKRNFPLILESPSPNQTSLYFCASRGLNEKLFFGSGTQLSVL.

The chain is built from TRBV19 and TRBJ2-5, with D possibly matching TRBD2 (5 bases). V was pared by 4 bases and J by 3 bases, with 15 bases between. The germline gives CDR1 LNHDA, CDR2 SQIVND (reference sequence). CDR3 length: 15 amino acids. CDR3 amino acids: CASSTRQAGKETQYF. The CDR3 DNA is TGTGCCAGTAGTACCCGGCAGGCGGGCAAAGAGACCCAGTACTTC.

This chain links TRBV27 with TRBJ1-1, with 9 bases identical to TRBD1. Germline lookup yields CDR1 MNHEY and CDR2 SMNVEV (reference sequence). This CDR3 comprises 15 residues. Trimming removed 5 bases from V and 1 base from J; junction bases left unmatched: 5. CDR3 in DNA: TGTGCCAGCAGTAGACAGGGGGTAAAGAACACTGAAGCTTTCTTT. Translation: CASSRQGVKNTEAFF.

The V and J genes are TRBV5-6 and TRBJ2-3; D gene unclear. This CDR3 is built from 13 residues. Trimming took 0 bases from V and 5 from J, leaving 7 bases between them. In germline, CDR1 is SGHDT, CDR2 YYEEEE. CDR3 residues: CASSLGSGDTQYF. CDR3 DNA: TGTGCCAGCAGCTTGGGGTCCGGAGATACGCAGTATTTT.

J is TRBJ2-7 and V is TRBV6-5; 9 bases align to TRBD1. Germline trimming cut 0 bases from V and 5 bases from J; bases unmatched to any gene: 5. CDR3 size: 15 residues. Germline V lookup: CDR1 MNHEY, CDR2 SVGAGI. The CDR3 coding sequence is TGTGCCAGCAGTTACTCGATCGGGACAGGGAACGAGCAGTACTTC. It codes for CASSYSIGTGNEQYF.